The 11 T cell receptor beta chains below all came from one sample that was sequenced in a study of beta chain features in type 1 diabetes. Overall study findings and caveats: Among all four CD4+ subsets, Type 1 diabetes patients had TCRB CDR3s that were moderately but significantly shorter.

Sequencing targeted expressed TCRB transcripts, as all isolated RNA had been reverse transcribed. Sequencing used immunoSEQ multiplex PCR; TCRdb keeps in-frame clones, though not all of them. The table has a few hundred thousand clones, 8% to 10% seen once. No antigens are known for them. The sample taken for sequencing was central memory CD4+ T cells from blood. The receptors stem from a man aged 30 to 39 with type 1 diabetes.

The DNA for the CDR3 is TGTGCCAGCAGTGAAATAGGGACAGATACGCAGTATTTT. It codes for CASSEIGTDTQYF. The genes are TRBV2 and TRBJ2-3; D remains ambiguous. The CDR3 extends over 13 amino acids. Germline CDR1 SNHLY, CDR2 FYNNEI. The germline V and J ends were trimmed by 2 bases and 3 bases, with 6 bases remaining between them.

This clone was seen a handful of times. The chain joins TRBV5-4 to TRBJ1-4; D may be TRBD1 (6 bases). The germline V gene encodes CDR1 SGHNT and CDR2 YYREEE (reference sequence). This CDR3 spans 16 amino acids. V was pared by 4 bases and J by 6 bases, with 19 bases between. CDR3: CASSVRLGTSHEKLFF. The CDR3 coding sequence is TGTGCCAGCAGCGTGCGACTCGGGACATCTCATGAAAAACTGTTTTTT.

This clone was detected ten times or more. The V call is TRBV11-2, the J call TRBJ2-5; D might be TRBD1 or TRBD2, each matching 5 bases. The CDR3 has 13 residues. Germline CDR1 SGHAT, CDR2 FQNNGV. With 3 bases removed from V and 5 bases from J, the gap between germline ends came to 10 bases. CDR3 DNA: TGTGCCAGCAGCTTCCAGGGAGCGGAGACCCAGTACTTC. This codes for CASSFQGAETQYF.

This clone was counted only a few times. The CDR3 region is CASSPMVLAGARAGEQYF. The CDR3 DNA is TGCGCCAGCAGCCCAATGGTACTAGCGGGAGCTCGGGCGGGCGAGCAGTACTTC. V is TRBV4-1 and J is TRBJ2-7; 11 bases are shared with TRBD2. Trimming cost V 4 bases and J 6 bases; bases outside gene matches: 17. This CDR3 has 18 residues. Germline V gene sequence: CDR1 MGHRA, CDR2 YSYEKL.

This clone was seen at least ten times. The chain joins TRBV12-5 to TRBJ2-5; D is possibly TRBD2 (5 bases). The ends were cut back, 6 bases at V and 3 bases at J, with 11 bases in the middle. In germline, CDR1 is LGHNT, CDR2 FRNRAP. The CDR3 is 13 residues long. In nucleotides, the CDR3 is TGTGCTAGTGGAAACGGGGTGGAAGAGACCCAGTACTTC. Amino acids: CASGNGVEETQYF.

This clone appeared a few times. This chain links TRBV11-3 with TRBJ2-1, with D unresolved. Trimming took off 8 bases at V and 9 bases at J, with 11 bases between the two ends. The CDR3 is 11 residues long. The germline CDR1 and CDR2 sequences are SGHNT and YENEEA. CDR3 DNA: TGTGCCAGCGGGATGCATGGTGAGCAGTTCTTC. Translation: CASGMHGEQFF.

A few counts support this clone. J is TRBJ2-1 and V is TRBV4-3; 10 positions agree with TRBD2. With 1 base clipped from V and 5 bases from J, the junction kept 2 bases outside the gene matches. This CDR3 region has 15 residues. CDR1 LGHNA and CDR2 YSLEER come from the germline V gene. Here the CDR3 DNA reads TGCGCCAGCAGCCAAGCAGCGGGAGGGGACAATGAGCAGTTCTTC. This translates into CASSQAAGGDNEQFF.

This clone was detected many times. The CDR3 region is CASSSSGTSGHNEQFF. The CDR3 coding sequence is TGTGCCAGCAGCTCATCCGGGACTAGCGGGCACAATGAGCAGTTCTTC. The J gene is TRBJ2-1, the V gene TRBV7-2; TRBD2 matches 12 bases. The CDR3 spans 16 residues. Germline assignment: CDR1 SGHTA and CDR2 FQGNSA. The V and J ends lost 4 bases and 5 bases, in that order; junction bases with no gene match: 6.

A few counts support this clone. The chain carries TRBV28 and TRBJ2-7; the match to TRBD2 covers 11 bases. The length of the CDR3 is 14 residues. The J segment lost 4 bases and the V segment lost 7 bases, leaving 6 bases of the junction unmatched. From germline, CDR1 is MDHEN and CDR2 SYDVKM. CDR3 in DNA: TGTGCCAGCATTAATAGCGGGAGGGGGTACGAGCAGTACTTC. It is translated as CASINSGRGYEQYF.

This clone was seen only a few times. The chain has TRBV7-3 and TRBJ2-5; 7 nucleotides match TRBD1. From germline, CDR1 is SGHTA and CDR2 FQGTGA. The ends lost 5 bases at V and 2 bases at J; junction bases unmatched: 2. The CDR3 consists of 13 residues. Here the CDR3 DNA reads TGTGCCAGCAGCATGGACAGGCAAGAGACCCAGTACTTC. Translating it yields CASSMDRQETQYF.

This clone was counted at least ten times. The chain employs TRBV5-4 and TRBJ1-1, with D unresolved. Deletions cut 4 bases from V and 0 bases from J, with 4 bases between. The CDR3 has 12 residues. Germline V gene lookup returns CDR1 SGHNT and CDR2 YYREEE (reference sequence). The CDR3 DNA reads TGTGCCAGCAGCACAGTGAACACTGAAGCTTTCTTT. Amino acids: CASSTVNTEAFF.